This TCR beta chain was captured in a study of early T cells in non-severe SARS-CoV-2 infection. Study-wide background: Sequencing input comprised bulk RNA from unsorted whole blood; chain pairing was not available.

Study conclusions and caveats: The study's VDJdb matching favored anti-spike CD8 responses and missed private and CD4 specificities.

Attachment of unique molecular identifiers was made to individual cDNA molecules. TCRdb re-analysed the 5' RACE reads in MiXCR, keeping a single row per CDR3 protein. Of approximately 120,000 distinct CDR3 sequences listed, about 16% are singletons. This CDR3 has 18 amino acids. At least ten counts were recorded for this clonotype. Antigen specificity is unknown. The chain recombines TRBV21-1 with TRBJ2-7; the D call of TRBD2 is as the table states it, not checked on the DNA. TRBV21-1 counts as a pseudogene. Sequences were obtained from whole blood. This receptor was obtained from an adult who was a healthcare worker with PCR-confirmed SARS-CoV-2 infection or an uninfected control (not recorded which). The chain's CDR3 is CASAAHTLFGRRGGEQYF. The CDR3 coding sequence is TGTGCCAGCGCCGCACACACCCTTTTCGGACGGAGGGGAGGCGAGCAGTACTTC.